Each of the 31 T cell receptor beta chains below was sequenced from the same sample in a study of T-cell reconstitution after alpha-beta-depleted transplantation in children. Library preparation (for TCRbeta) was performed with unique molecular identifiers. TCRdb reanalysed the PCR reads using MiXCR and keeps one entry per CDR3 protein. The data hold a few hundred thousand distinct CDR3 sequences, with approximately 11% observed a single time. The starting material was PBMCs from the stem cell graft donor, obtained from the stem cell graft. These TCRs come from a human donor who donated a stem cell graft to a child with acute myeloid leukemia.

The CDR3 loop is CASSLAWEFMNTEAFF. CDR3 DNA sequence: TGCGCCAGCAGCTTGGCGTGGGAATTCATGAACACTGAAGCTTTCTTT. V is TRBV5-1 and J is TRBJ1-1; D is ambiguous. CDR3 length: 16 amino acids. Deletions cut 0 bases from V and 0 bases from J, with 12 bases between. Germline V gives CDR1 SGHRS, CDR2 YFSETQ. Full variable domain (outside the CDR3, taken from reference TRBV5-1 and TRBJ1-1): KAGVTQTPRYLIKTRGQQVTLSCSPISGHRSVSWYQQTPGQGLQFLFEYFSETQRNKGNFPGRFSGRQFSNSRSEMNVSTLELGDSALYLCASSLAWEFMNTEAFFGQGTRLTVV.

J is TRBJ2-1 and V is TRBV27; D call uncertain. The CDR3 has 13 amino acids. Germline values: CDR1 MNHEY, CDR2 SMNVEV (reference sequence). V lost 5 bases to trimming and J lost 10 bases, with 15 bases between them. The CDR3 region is CASSPEWAGEQFF. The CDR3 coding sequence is TGTGCCAGCAGTCCCGAATGGGCTGGCGAGCAGTTCTTC.

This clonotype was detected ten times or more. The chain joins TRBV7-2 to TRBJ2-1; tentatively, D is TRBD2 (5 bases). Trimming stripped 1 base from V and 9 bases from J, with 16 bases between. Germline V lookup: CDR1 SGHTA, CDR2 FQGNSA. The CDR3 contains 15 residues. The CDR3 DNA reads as TGTGCCAGCAGCTTAGTGCGGGCCCGCTTGGGTGAGCAGTTCTTC. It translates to CASSLVRARLGEQFF.

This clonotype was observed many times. Here the CDR3 DNA reads TGCAGTGCTCGTAGCGGGAGTCGCTACAATGAGCAGTTCTTC. Translation gives CSARSGSRYNEQFF. This chain connects TRBV20-1 to TRBJ2-1, with 9 bases identical to TRBD2. The CDR3 sequence is 14 residues long. Germline V gene sequence: CDR1 DFQATT, CDR2 SNEGSKA (reference sequence). V shed 5 bases and J 3 bases; nucleotides not matched to a gene: 5.

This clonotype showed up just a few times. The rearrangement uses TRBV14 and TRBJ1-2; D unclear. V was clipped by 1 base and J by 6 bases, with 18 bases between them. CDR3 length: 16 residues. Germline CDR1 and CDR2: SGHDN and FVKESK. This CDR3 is CASSQVDARSLDGYTF. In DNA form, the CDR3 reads TGTGCCAGCAGCCAAGTGGACGCCCGGAGTTTGGATGGCTACACCTTC.

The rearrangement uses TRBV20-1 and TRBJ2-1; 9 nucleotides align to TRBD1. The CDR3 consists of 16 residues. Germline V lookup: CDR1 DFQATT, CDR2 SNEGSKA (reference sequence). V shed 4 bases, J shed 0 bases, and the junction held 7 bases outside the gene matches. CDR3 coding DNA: TGCAGTGCTAACGATCGGGACAGGGTCTCCTACAATGAGCAGTTCTTC. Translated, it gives CSANDRDRVSYNEQFF.

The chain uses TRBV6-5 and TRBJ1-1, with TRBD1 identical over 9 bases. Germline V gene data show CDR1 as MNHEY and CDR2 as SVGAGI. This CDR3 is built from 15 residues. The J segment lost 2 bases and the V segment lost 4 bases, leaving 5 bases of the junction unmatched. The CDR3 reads CASSSPTGGNTEAFF. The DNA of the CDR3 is TGTGCCAGCAGTTCCCCGACAGGGGGTAACACTGAAGCTTTCTTT.

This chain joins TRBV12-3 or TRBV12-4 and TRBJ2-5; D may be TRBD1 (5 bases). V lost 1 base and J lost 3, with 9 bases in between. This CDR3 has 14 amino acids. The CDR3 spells CASSLVGLEETQYF. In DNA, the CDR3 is TGTGCCAGCAGTTTAGTGGGGCTGGAAGAGACCCAGTACTTC.

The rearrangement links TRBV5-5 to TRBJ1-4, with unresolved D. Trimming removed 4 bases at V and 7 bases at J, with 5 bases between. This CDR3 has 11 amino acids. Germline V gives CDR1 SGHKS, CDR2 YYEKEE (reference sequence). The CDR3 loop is CASSATEKLFF. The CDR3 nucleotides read TGTGCCAGCAGCGCGACTGAAAAACTGTTTTTT.

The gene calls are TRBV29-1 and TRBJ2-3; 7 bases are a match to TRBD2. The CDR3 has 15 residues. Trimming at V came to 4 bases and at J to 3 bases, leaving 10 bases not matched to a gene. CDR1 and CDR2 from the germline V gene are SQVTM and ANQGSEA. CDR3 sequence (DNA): TGCAGCGTTGGATCCCCGGGGACTATGACAGATACGCAGTATTTT. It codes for CSVGSPGTMTDTQYF.

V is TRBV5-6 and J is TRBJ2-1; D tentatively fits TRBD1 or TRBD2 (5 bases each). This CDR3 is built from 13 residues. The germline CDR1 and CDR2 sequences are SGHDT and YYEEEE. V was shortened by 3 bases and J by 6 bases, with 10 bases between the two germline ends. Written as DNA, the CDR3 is TGTGCCAGCAGCTGGGGGTTAGGCAATGAGCAGTTCTTC. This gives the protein CASSWGLGNEQFF.

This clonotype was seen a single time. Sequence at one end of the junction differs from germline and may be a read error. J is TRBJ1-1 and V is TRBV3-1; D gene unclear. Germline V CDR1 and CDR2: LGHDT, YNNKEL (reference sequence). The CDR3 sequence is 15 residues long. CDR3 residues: CTSSLEHTSNTEAFF. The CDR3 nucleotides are TGTACCAGCAGTTTAGAGCACACTTCGAACACTGAAGCTTTCTTT. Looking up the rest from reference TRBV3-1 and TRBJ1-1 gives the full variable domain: DTAVSQTPKYLVTQMGNDKSIKCEQNLGHDTMYWYKQDSKKFLKIMFSYNNKELIINETVPNRFSPKSPDKAHLNLHINSLELGDSAVYFCTSSLEHTSNTEAFFGQGTRLTVV.

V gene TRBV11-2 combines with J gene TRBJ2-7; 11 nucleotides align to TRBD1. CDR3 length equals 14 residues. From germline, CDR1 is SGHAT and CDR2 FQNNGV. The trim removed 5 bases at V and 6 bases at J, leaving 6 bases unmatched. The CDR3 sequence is CASSPRTGGGEQYF. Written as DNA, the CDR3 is TGTGCCAGCAGCCCCCGGACAGGGGGCGGCGAGCAGTACTTC.

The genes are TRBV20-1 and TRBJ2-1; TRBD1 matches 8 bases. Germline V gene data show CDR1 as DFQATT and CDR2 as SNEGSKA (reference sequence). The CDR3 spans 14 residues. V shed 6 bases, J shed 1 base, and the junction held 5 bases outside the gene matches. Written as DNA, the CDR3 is TGCAGTGCAAGCAGGGGGCGATCCTACAATGAGCAGTTCTTC. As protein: CSASRGRSYNEQFF.

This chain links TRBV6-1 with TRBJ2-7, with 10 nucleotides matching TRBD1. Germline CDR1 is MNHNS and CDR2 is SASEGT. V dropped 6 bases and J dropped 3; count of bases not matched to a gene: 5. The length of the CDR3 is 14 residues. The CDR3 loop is CASRRTGGFYEQYV. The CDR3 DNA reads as TGTGCCAGCAGGAGGACAGGGGGGTTCTACGAGCAGTACGTC.

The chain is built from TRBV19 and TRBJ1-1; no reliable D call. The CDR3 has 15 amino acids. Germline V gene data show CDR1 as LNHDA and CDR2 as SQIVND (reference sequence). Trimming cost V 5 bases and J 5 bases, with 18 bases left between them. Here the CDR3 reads CASSLPSAERTEAFF. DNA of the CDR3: TGTGCCAGTAGTCTCCCTTCTGCAGAAAGGACTGAAGCTTTCTTT.

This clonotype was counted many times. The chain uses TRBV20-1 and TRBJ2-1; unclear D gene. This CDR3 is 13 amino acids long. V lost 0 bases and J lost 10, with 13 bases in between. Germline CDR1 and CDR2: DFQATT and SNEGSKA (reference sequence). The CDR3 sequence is CSARDLVRREQFF. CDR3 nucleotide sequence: TGCAGTGCTAGAGATCTAGTGAGGCGCGAGCAGTTCTTC.

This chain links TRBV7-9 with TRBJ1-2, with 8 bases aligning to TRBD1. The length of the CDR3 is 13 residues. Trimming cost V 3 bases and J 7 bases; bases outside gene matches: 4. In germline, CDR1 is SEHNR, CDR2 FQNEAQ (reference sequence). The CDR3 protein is CASSFRDRSGYTF. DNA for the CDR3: TGTGCCAGCAGCTTCCGGGACAGGAGTGGCTACACCTTC.

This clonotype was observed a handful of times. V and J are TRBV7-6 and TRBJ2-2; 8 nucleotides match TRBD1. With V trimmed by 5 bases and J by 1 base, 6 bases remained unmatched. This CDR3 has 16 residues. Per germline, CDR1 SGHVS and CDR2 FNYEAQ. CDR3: CASSPDRGRNTGELFF. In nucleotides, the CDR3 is TGTGCCAGCAGCCCAGACAGGGGTCGGAACACCGGGGAGCTGTTTTTT.

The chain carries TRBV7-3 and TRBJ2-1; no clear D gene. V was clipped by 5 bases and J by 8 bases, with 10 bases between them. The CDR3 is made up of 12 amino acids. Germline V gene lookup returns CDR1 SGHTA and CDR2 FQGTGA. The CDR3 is CASSANPDEQFF. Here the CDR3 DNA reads TGTGCCAGCAGCGCCAACCCCGATGAGCAGTTCTTC.

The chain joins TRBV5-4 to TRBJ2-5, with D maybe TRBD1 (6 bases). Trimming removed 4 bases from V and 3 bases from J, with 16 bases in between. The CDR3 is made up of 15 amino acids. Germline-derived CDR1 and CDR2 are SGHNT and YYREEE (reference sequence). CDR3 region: CASSNHLGAEETQYF. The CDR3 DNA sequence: TGTGCCAGCAGCAATCATCTGGGGGCTGAAGAGACCCAGTACTTC. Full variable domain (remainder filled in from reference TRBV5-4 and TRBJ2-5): ETGVTQSPTHLIKTRGQQVTLRCSSQSGHNTVSWYQQALGQGPQFIFQYYREEENGRGNFPPRFSGLQFPNYSSELNVNALELDDSALYLCASSNHLGAEETQYFGPGTRLLVL.

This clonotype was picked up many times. This CDR3 is CASSYWLAGGPSTGELFF. Here the CDR3 DNA reads TGTGCCAGCAGTTACTGGCTAGCGGGGGGGCCGAGCACCGGGGAGCTGTTTTTT. The rearrangement joins TRBV6-2 or TRBV6-3 to TRBJ2-2; 12 bases are a match to TRBD2. CDR3 length: 18 residues. The junction had 7 bases not matched to a gene; V was cut back by 1 base and J by 4 bases. Per the germline V gene, CDR1 is MNHEY and CDR2 is SVGEGT.

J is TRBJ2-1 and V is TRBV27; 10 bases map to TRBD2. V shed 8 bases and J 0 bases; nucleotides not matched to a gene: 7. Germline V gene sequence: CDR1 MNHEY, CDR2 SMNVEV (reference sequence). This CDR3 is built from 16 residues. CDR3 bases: TGTGCCAGCTGGCTAGCGGGGGCCAGCTCCTACAATGAGCAGTTCTTC. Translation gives CASWLAGASSYNEQFF.

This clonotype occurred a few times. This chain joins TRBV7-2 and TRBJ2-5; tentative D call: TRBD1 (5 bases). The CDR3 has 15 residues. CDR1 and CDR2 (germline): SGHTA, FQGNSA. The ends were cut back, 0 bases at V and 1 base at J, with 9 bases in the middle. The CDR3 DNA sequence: TGTGCCAGCAGCTTAGCCCAGGGCTTCCAAGAGACCCAGTACTTC. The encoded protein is CASSLAQGFQETQYF.

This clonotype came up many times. CDR3 sequence (DNA): TGTGCCAGCAGTGAACGAGGGGCTTCCTACGAGCAGTACTTC. As protein: CASSERGASYEQYF. The chain is built from TRBV6-1 and TRBJ2-7; D could derive from TRBD1 or TRBD2 (5 bases each). The ends were cut back, 2 bases at V and 1 base at J, with 9 bases in the middle. From germline, CDR1 is MNHNS and CDR2 SASEGT. This CDR3 region has 14 residues.

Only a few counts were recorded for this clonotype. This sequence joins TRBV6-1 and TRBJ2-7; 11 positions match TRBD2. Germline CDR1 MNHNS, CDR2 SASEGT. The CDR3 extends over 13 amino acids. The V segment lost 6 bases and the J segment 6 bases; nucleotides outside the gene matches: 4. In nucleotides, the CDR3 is TGTGCCAGCAGACTAGCGGGAGAGGTCGAGCAGTACTTC. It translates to CASRLAGEVEQYF.

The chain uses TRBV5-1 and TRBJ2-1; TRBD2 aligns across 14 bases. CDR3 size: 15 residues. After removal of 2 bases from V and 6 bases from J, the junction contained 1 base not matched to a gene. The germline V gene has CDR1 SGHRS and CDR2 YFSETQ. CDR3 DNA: TGCGCCAGCAGCTTCGGACTAGCGGGGGGCAATGAGCAGTTCTTC. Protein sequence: CASSFGLAGGNEQFF.

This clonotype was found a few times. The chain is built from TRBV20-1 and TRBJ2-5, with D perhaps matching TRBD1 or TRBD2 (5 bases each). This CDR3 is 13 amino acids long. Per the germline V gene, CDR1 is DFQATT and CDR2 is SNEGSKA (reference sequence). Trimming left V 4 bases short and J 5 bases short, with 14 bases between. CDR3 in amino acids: CSAIGRGVETQYF. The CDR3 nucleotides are TGCAGTGCTATCGGCAGAGGGGTTGAGACCCAGTACTTC.

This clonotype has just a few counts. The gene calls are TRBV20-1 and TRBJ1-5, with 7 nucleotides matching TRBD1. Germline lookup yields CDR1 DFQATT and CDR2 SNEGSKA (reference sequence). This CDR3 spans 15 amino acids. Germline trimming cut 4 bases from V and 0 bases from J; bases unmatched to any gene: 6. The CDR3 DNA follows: TGCAGTGCTAACAGGGGCAGCTATAGCAATCAGCCCCAGCATTTT. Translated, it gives CSANRGSYSNQPQHF.

The CDR3 region is CASSPLAGGPGGELFF. In DNA form, the CDR3 reads TGTGCCAGCAGCCCACTAGCGGGGGGGCCCGGCGGGGAGCTGTTTTTT. The gene calls are TRBV7-9 and TRBJ2-2, with TRBD2 matching 13 bases. Germline values: CDR1 SEHNR, CDR2 FQNEAQ (reference sequence). The CDR3 sequence is 16 residues long. V dropped 5 bases and J dropped 7; count of bases not matched to a gene: 7.

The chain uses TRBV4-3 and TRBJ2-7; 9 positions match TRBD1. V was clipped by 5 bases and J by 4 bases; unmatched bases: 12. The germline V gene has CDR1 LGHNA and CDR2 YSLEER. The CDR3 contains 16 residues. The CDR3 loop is CASSIQPGTGLYEQYF. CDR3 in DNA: TGCGCCAGCAGCATTCAACCCGGGACAGGGCTTTACGAGCAGTACTTC.